Shown below are 14 T cell receptor beta chains from a single sample sequenced in a study of blood T cells in healthy people across ages. Then a second PCR, running roughly 6 to 11 cycles, was carried out with a sample-barcoded 5' primer and a J-beta primer mix. A single record per CDR3 protein comes from TCRdb applying MiXCR to the 5' RACE reads. Of 1.5 million to 1.8 million distinct CDR3 sequences listed, roughly 43% are singletons. The sample was blood. The receptors were sampled from a woman under 30 in good health.

This sequence joins TRBV9 and TRBJ2-4; tentatively, D is TRBD1 (5 bases). The J call may be in error: the DNA end matches TRBJ2-7 better. This CDR3 region has 14 residues. The germline V gene has CDR1 SGDLS and CDR2 YYNGEE. CDR3 coding DNA: TGTGCCAGCAGCGTAGCAATAGGGCAGGGCGAGCAGTACTTC. Its protein is CASSVAIGQGEQYF.

The chain carries TRBV6-5 and TRBJ1-2; D uncertain. Germline loops: CDR1 MNHEY, CDR2 SVGAGI. V was cut by 0 bases and J by 3 bases, with 8 bases left in between. This CDR3 is 14 amino acids long. The CDR3, as DNA: TGTGCCAGCAGTTACTCGAGTAGGGACTATGGCTACACCTTC. It yields the protein CASSYSSRDYGYTF.

The chain is built from TRBV5-1 and TRBJ2-1; D is unresolved. The V end lost 4 bases, the J end lost 13 bases, and 12 bases lay between the germline ends. Germline V gene sequence: CDR1 SGHRS, CDR2 YFSETQ. The CDR3 contains 11 residues. As DNA, the CDR3 is TGCGCCAGCAGCGTTTACGAGACCCAGTTCTTC. It codes for CASSVYETQFF.

The chain has TRBV7-9 and TRBJ2-7, with D perhaps matching TRBD1 (6 bases). Deletions cut 1 base from V and 2 bases from J, with 9 bases between. Germline V lookup: CDR1 SEHNR, CDR2 FQNEAQ (reference sequence). The CDR3 spans 14 residues. The CDR3 sequence is CASSLGDTPYEQYF. In DNA form, the CDR3 reads TGTGCCAGCAGCTTAGGGGACACCCCCTACGAGCAGTACTTC. The whole variable domain, filled in from reference TRBV7-9 and TRBJ2-7, reads DTGVSQNPRHKITKRGQNVTFRCDPISEHNRLYWYRQTLGQGPEFLTYFQNEAQLEKSRLLSDRFSAERPKGSFSTLEIQRTEQGDSAMYLCASSLGDTPYEQYFGPGTRLTVT.

With respect to this clonotype: One end of the junction fails to match germline, which may point to a read error. The chain recombines TRBV12-3 or TRBV12-4 with TRBJ1-1, with 7 bases identical to TRBD1. This CDR3 comprises 16 residues. CDR3 nucleotides: TGTGCCAGCAGCTTAGACAGGGCCCTGCTGAACACTGAAGCTTTCTTT. Protein product: CASSLDRALLNTEAFF.

Note on this clonotype: At one boundary the junction diverges from the germline segment, which might be a read error. The rearrangement uses TRBV14 and TRBJ2-7, with D perhaps matching TRBD2 (5 bases). Germline V gene data show CDR1 as SGHDN and CDR2 as FVKESK. This CDR3 spans 13 amino acids. The CDR3 loop reads CASSQVDDYDQYF. CDR3 coding DNA: TGTGCCAGCAGCCAAGTTGACGACTACGATCAGTACTTC.

The V gene is TRBV7-9, the J gene TRBJ2-5; D possibly uses TRBD1 or TRBD2 (5 bases each). V lost 5 bases and J 2 bases, leaving 18 bases between the germline ends. The germline V gene encodes CDR1 SEHNR and CDR2 FQNEAQ (reference sequence). The CDR3 runs 16 residues. This CDR3 is CASSVLGTRDQETQYF. The DNA of the CDR3 is TGTGCCAGCAGCGTGCTCGGGACCAGGGATCAAGAGACCCAGTACTTC.

This chain joins TRBV5-4 and TRBJ2-1; TRBD2 might be the D (7 bases). The CDR3 sequence is 16 residues long. The germline gives CDR1 SGHNT, CDR2 YYREEE (reference sequence). Trimming stripped 2 bases from V and 0 bases from J, with 12 bases between. The CDR3 DNA sequence: TGTGCCAGCAGCTTACTTCGGGGGGCCTCCTACAATGAGCAGTTCTTC. It codes for CASSLLRGASYNEQFF.

V gene TRBV11-2 combines with J gene TRBJ2-1; 7 bases align to TRBD2. The J call may not be correct, given that the DNA end is closer to TRBJ2-7. The germline CDR1 and CDR2 sequences are SGHAT and FQNNGV. This CDR3 is built from 17 residues. CDR3 sequence: CASSPRLAASSYNEQYF. CDR3 nucleotides: TGTGCCAGCAGCCCAAGACTAGCTGCCAGCTCCTACAATGAGCAGTACTTC.

The chain recombines TRBV7-8 with TRBJ2-1; a weak D match, TRBD2 (6 bases). Trimming took off 5 bases at V and 8 bases at J, with 16 bases between the two ends. The length of the CDR3 is 14 residues. CDR1 SGHVS and CDR2 FQNEAQ come from the germline V gene. The CDR3 loop reads CASSPLSVADEQFF. CDR3 nucleotides: TGTGCCAGCAGCCCGCTTAGTGTAGCGGATGAGCAGTTCTTC.

The gene calls are TRBV12-3 or TRBV12-4 and TRBJ2-4; no definite D call. The J call may be mistaken, given a closer DNA end match to TRBJ2-7. The CDR3 has 12 amino acids. CDR3 sequence reads: CANSWTTYEQYF. The CDR3 region has the DNA TGTGCCAACAGCTGGACCACCTACGAGCAGTACTTC.

This clonotype was seen a few times. The chain combines TRBV9 with TRBJ2-3; 8 bases are a match to TRBD2. J gave up 5 bases and V 6 bases, and 8 bases lay outside the gene matches. The CDR3 runs to 14 residues. Germline CDR1 and CDR2: SGDLS and YYNGEE. CDR3 amino acids: CASTAGGRIDTQYF. In DNA, the CDR3 is TGTGCCAGCACCGCGGGAGGCCGTATAGATACGCAGTATTTT.

This rearrangement joins TRBV2 to TRBJ2-1; unclear D gene. In germline, CDR1 is SNHLY, CDR2 FYNNEI. The CDR3 contains 13 residues. Trimming pared 11 bases from V and 1 base from J, leaving 12 bases between. This CDR3 reads CASATTSYNEQFF. For the CDR3, the DNA is TGTGCCTCAGCAACGACTTCCTACAATGAGCAGTTCTTC.

This sequence joins TRBV27 and TRBJ2-4, with D unclear. V was clipped by 0 bases and J by 0 bases, with 9 bases between them. CDR1 MNHEY and CDR2 SMNVEV come from the germline V gene (reference sequence). The length of the CDR3 is 16 residues. The CDR3 bases are TGTGCCAGCAGTTTATCGGGTGCCCTAGCCAAAAACATTCAGTACTTC. This translates into CASSLSGALAKNIQYF.